Shown below are 23 T cell receptor beta chains from a single sample sequenced in a study of cytomegalovirus exposure and HLA in healthy donors (dated by TCRdb to 2015 to 2018). Library generation was performed with the immunoSEQ multiplex PCR assay. A mixture of 60 forward primers for TCR Vbeta segments and 13 reverse primers for TCR Jbeta segments was used in the multiplex PCR. In TCRdb, the immuneACCESS table is reduced to in-frame sequences with V and J assigned. These tables do not hold every clone; where another copy was compared, an unresolved V gene accounts for under half, and the others remain unexplained. The sample table lists hundreds of thousands of clones, approximately 88% of them with a count of one. The ten largest clones capture 0.71% of the sample. The material sequenced was PBMCs. Source of these receptors: a boy aged 2 to 10 in good health and CMV-seronegative.

The chain carries TRBV2 and TRBJ1-2; D remains unclear. Trimming left V 0 bases short and J 6 bases short, with 8 bases between. Per germline, CDR1 SNHLY and CDR2 FYNNEI. The CDR3 contains 13 residues. CDR3 nucleotide sequence: TGTGCCAGCAGTGAAGCGCTTCGGGATGGCTACACCTTC. It encodes CASSEALRDGYTF.

This clone is a singleton in its sample. V usage is TRBV7-8 and J usage is TRBJ2-3; 9 bases are a match to TRBD2. Trimming cost V 8 bases and J 6 bases; bases outside gene matches: 24. There are 19 residues in the CDR3. Germline V gives CDR1 SGHVS, CDR2 FQNEAQ. The CDR3 spells CASRRHFIRLAGRDDTQYF. In nucleotides, the CDR3 is TGTGCCAGCCGCCGACATTTCATAAGGCTAGCGGGGAGGGACGATACGCAGTATTTT.

The chain is built from TRBV29-1 and TRBJ1-2; 8 positions match TRBD1. Germline-derived CDR1 and CDR2 are SQVTM and ANQGSEA. The CDR3 runs 14 residues. J gave up 4 bases and V 1 base, and 5 bases lay outside the gene matches. The CDR3: CSVEGGQGPYGYTF. CDR3 DNA: TGCAGCGTTGAAGGAGGACAGGGACCCTATGGCTACACCTTC.

This rearrangement joins TRBV20-1 to TRBJ2-1; D is undetermined. The V gene's germline CDR1 is DFQATT and CDR2 SNEGSKA (reference sequence). The CDR3 spans 11 residues. V was shortened by 3 bases and J by 11 bases, with 11 bases between the two germline ends. CDR3 sequence: CSASVDIQQFF. The CDR3 bases are TGCAGTGCTAGTGTAGACATACAGCAGTTCTTC.

J is TRBJ1-1 and V is TRBV27, with TRBD1 matching 9 bases. This CDR3 has 15 amino acids. CDR1 MNHEY and CDR2 SMNVEV come from the germline V gene (reference sequence). Unmatched junction bases numbered 7, after V lost 5 bases and J lost 3 bases. As DNA, the CDR3 is TGTGCCAGCAGTCCCGGGACAGGGAGGGACACTGAAGCTTTCTTT. Translated, it gives CASSPGTGRDTEAFF.

V gene TRBV20-1 combines with J gene TRBJ2-3; no clear D. V was shortened by 6 bases and J by 5 bases, with 6 bases between the two germline ends. The V gene's germline CDR1 is DFQATT and CDR2 SNEGSKA (reference sequence). The CDR3 is 10 residues long. CDR3 nucleotides: TGCAGTGCAGGCGGAGATACGCAGTATTTT. Translated, it gives CSAGGDTQYF.

This clone was detected only a few times. The gene calls are TRBV5-1 and TRBJ2-7; TRBD1 agrees at 7 bases. In germline, CDR1 is SGHRS, CDR2 YFSETQ. The CDR3 has 13 amino acids. J lost 0 bases, V lost 3 bases, and 0 bases had no gene match. CDR3 loop: CASSWDSSYEQYF. The CDR3 DNA reads TGCGCCAGCAGCTGGGACAGCTCCTACGAGCAGTACTTC.

The gene calls are TRBV5-1 and TRBJ2-1, with D unresolved. In germline, CDR1 is SGHRS, CDR2 YFSETQ. This CDR3 is built from 17 residues. The ends were cut back, 1 base at V and 8 bases at J, with 22 bases in the middle. The CDR3: CASSLFSSAAFPDEQFF. The CDR3 nucleotides read TGCGCCAGCAGCTTGTTCAGTTCGGCGGCCTTCCCCGATGAGCAGTTCTTC.

The chain employs TRBV5-5 and TRBJ1-1; TRBD1 aligns across 8 bases. The V and J ends lost 4 bases and 3 bases, in that order; junction bases with no gene match: 8. The CDR3 loop spans 15 amino acids. Germline values: CDR1 SGHKS, CDR2 YYEKEE (reference sequence). The CDR3 region is CASSGQQGGDTEAFF. The CDR3 nucleotides are TGTGCCAGCAGCGGCCAACAGGGGGGAGACACTGAAGCTTTCTTT.

The chain joins TRBV30 to TRBJ1-4; TRBD1 is a possible D gene (5 bases). CDR1 GTSNPN and CDR2 SVGIG come from the germline V gene (reference sequence). The CDR3 loop spans 15 amino acids. V lost 4 bases and J lost 8, with 20 bases in between. The CDR3 region is CAWTQVAASDEKLFF. CDR3 in DNA: TGTGCCTGGACACAGGTAGCGGCGAGTGACGAAAAACTGTTTTTT.

CDR3 amino acids: CASSLVRIMNTEAFF. The CDR3 nucleotides read TGTGCCAGCAGCTTAGTGCGAATCATGAACACTGAAGCTTTCTTT. This sequence joins TRBV7-9 and TRBJ1-1; D ambiguous. CDR1 and CDR2 from the germline V gene are SEHNR and FQNEAQ (reference sequence). V shed 1 base and J shed 0 bases, with 9 bases lying between them. This CDR3 comprises 15 residues. The whole variable domain, filled in from reference TRBV7-9 and TRBJ1-1, reads DTGVSQNPRHKITKRGQNVTFRCDPISEHNRLYWYRQTLGQGPEFLTYFQNEAQLEKSRLLSDRFSAERPKGSFSTLEIQRTEQGDSAMYLCASSLVRIMNTEAFFGQGTRLTVV.

The chain has TRBV6-5 and TRBJ1-2, with 12 bases identical to TRBD1. The CDR3 length is 15 residues. The J segment lost 3 bases and the V segment lost 6 bases, leaving 5 bases of the junction unmatched. CDR1 MNHEY and CDR2 SVGAGI come from the germline V gene. The CDR3: CASSPGTGGHYGYTF. The DNA of the CDR3 is TGTGCCAGCAGCCCCGGGACAGGGGGCCACTATGGCTACACCTTC.

On this clone: Other nucleotide sequences from this sample produce the same CDR3. V gene TRBV9 combines with J gene TRBJ1-2; TRBD1 is a possible D gene (5 bases). The V end was cut by 3 bases, the J end by 5 bases, with 11 bases between. Per germline, CDR1 SGDLS and CDR2 YYNGEE. The CDR3 length is 13 residues. CDR3 coding DNA: TGTGCCAGCAGCGAGACCCAGGGTTATGGCTACACCTTC. Translated: CASSETQGYGYTF.

As regards this clone: This CDR3 is also generated by other DNA sequences in the sample. The V call is TRBV27, the J call TRBJ2-7; TRBD1 agrees at 7 bases. Germline-derived CDR1 and CDR2 are MNHEY and SMNVEV (reference sequence). The CDR3 totals 12 residues. The junction had 2 bases not matched to a gene; V was cut back by 5 bases and J by 4 bases. The CDR3 DNA sequence: TGTGCCAGCAGTGCGACAGGGTACGAGCAGTACTTC. This sequence encodes CASSATGYEQYF.

This clone was counted once. The chain links TRBV10-3 to TRBJ1-3; D gene ambiguous. Germline CDR1 and CDR2: ENHRY and SYGVKD. The V gene lost 2 bases and the J gene lost 4 bases, with 12 bases spanning the gap. The length of the CDR3 is 15 residues. The CDR3: CAISETPGAGNTIYF. Written as DNA, the CDR3 is TGTGCCATCAGTGAGACTCCGGGAGCGGGAAACACCATATATTTT.

This chain joins TRBV9 and TRBJ2-1, with 14 bases matching TRBD2. CDR1 and CDR2 from the germline V gene are SGDLS and YYNGEE. Unmatched junction bases numbered 7, after V lost 4 bases and J lost 4 bases. The CDR3 is made up of 17 amino acids. The CDR3: CASSPRTSGGYYNEQFF. CDR3 nucleotides: TGTGCCAGCAGCCCCCGGACTAGCGGGGGGTATTACAATGAGCAGTTCTTC.

CDR3 nucleotide sequence: TGTGCCAGCACCGAGGGGGACAGGGACACAGATACGCAGTATTTT. This gives the protein CASTEGDRDTDTQYF. V usage is TRBV4-2 and J usage is TRBJ2-3, with 9 bases matching TRBD1. The CDR3 consists of 15 residues. Germline CDR1 and CDR2: LGHNA and YNFKEQ. Trimming cost V 7 bases and J 2 bases; bases outside gene matches: 7.

V is TRBV5-1 and J is TRBJ1-6; 10 nucleotides line up with TRBD1. Unmatched junction bases numbered 5, after V lost 3 bases and J lost 8 bases. Germline V gives CDR1 SGHRS, CDR2 YFSETQ. There are 15 residues in the CDR3. The CDR3 protein is CASSWTGGVDSPLHF. In DNA form, the CDR3 reads TGCGCCAGCAGCTGGACAGGGGGTGTAGATTCACCCCTCCACTTT.

This clone was counted a few times. This chain links TRBV6-5 with TRBJ1-4, with TRBD1 matching 10 bases. The CDR3 loop spans 16 amino acids. Germline V gene sequence: CDR1 MNHEY, CDR2 SVGAGI. J was trimmed by 5 bases and V by 0 bases; bases with no gene match: 3. CDR3 sequence: CASSYSTGQGNEKLFF. DNA of the CDR3: TGTGCCAGCAGTTACTCTACGGGACAGGGGAATGAAAAACTGTTTTTT.

For the CDR3, the DNA is TGTGCCAGCAGCTTGGAACAGGCTTCCTACAATGAGCAGTTCTTC. Translation gives CASSLEQASYNEQFF. The J gene is TRBJ2-1, the V gene TRBV5-4; weak D call: TRBD1 (5 bases). CDR1 SGHNT and CDR2 YYREEE come from the germline V gene (reference sequence). The V end lost 0 bases, the J end lost 1 base, and 8 bases lay between the germline ends. This CDR3 has 15 amino acids.

V gene TRBV2 combines with J gene TRBJ2-1; 11 positions agree with TRBD2. V lost 6 bases and J lost 6; bases outside the gene matches: 7. The CDR3 is 15 amino acids. Germline V gene sequence: CDR1 SNHLY, CDR2 FYNNEI. The CDR3 sequence is CASSLTSGGLNEQFF. The DNA of the CDR3 is TGTGCCAGCAGCCTCACTAGCGGGGGACTCAATGAGCAGTTCTTC.

This clone was counted between two and nine times. The rearrangement links TRBV10-3 to TRBJ1-2; no definite D call. The CDR3 is made up of 14 amino acids. Trimming removed 0 bases at V and 4 bases at J, with 9 bases between. Germline V lookup: CDR1 ENHRY, CDR2 SYGVKD. This CDR3 reads CAISESSQTYGYTF. The CDR3 nucleotides read TGTGCCATCAGTGAGTCGTCACAGACCTATGGCTACACCTTC.

The J gene is TRBJ2-1, the V gene TRBV5-1; D possibly corresponds to TRBD2 (6 bases). Trimming took 2 bases from V and 3 from J, leaving 24 bases between them. This CDR3 region has 19 residues. Looked up from germline, CDR1 is SGHRS and CDR2 is YFSETQ. This chain's CDR3 is CASSFPVSGHRIFYNEQFF. In DNA, the CDR3 is TGCGCCAGCAGCTTTCCAGTAAGCGGGCACCGGATATTCTACAATGAGCAGTTCTTC.